This is a list of T cell receptor beta chains from one sample in a study of blood T cell repertoires in COVID-19. Profiling relied on immunoSEQ multiplex PCR, and the TCRdb table lists in-frame clones only, not all of them. The sample records tens of thousands of clones, approximately 92% being singletons. Specimen: peripheral blood. All receptors derive from a woman of 80 years or more with acute or convalescent COVID-19. The CDR3 runs from the conserved cysteine through the conserved F or W. The order of the fields is V gene, clone size, D gene, J gene, CDR3 DNA, CDR3 protein. D genes are given only for firm matches. A row's size may be missing; if present it is once, few, many or a size class.

v_call: TRBV27; clone_size: .; d_call: .; j_call: TRBJ1-5; cdr3_nt: TGTGCCAGCAGTCGCAGGGGACCTTATAGCAATCAGCCCCAGCATTTT; cdr3_aa: CASSRRGPYSNQPQHF
v_call: TRBV2; clone_size: .; d_call: .; j_call: TRBJ1-5; cdr3_nt: TGTGCCAGCAGTGAAGGTCATAGCAATCAGCCCCAGCATTTT; cdr3_aa: CASSEGHSNQPQHF
v_call: TRBV13; clone_size: .; d_call: TRBD2; j_call: TRBJ2-5; cdr3_nt: TGTGCCAGCAGCACTAGCGGGGCCGTGGAGACCCAGTACTTC; cdr3_aa: CASSTSGAVETQYF
v_call: TRBV28; clone_size: .; d_call: TRBD1; j_call: TRBJ1-1; cdr3_nt: TGTGCCAGCAGTCCCCGGGACAGGGCTATGAACACTGAAGCTTTCTTT; cdr3_aa: CASSPRDRAMNTEAFF
v_call: TRBV19; clone_size: once; d_call: .; j_call: TRBJ2-6; cdr3_nt: TGTGCCACCAACCGACGGGAAGGTGGGGCCAACGTCCTGACTTTC; cdr3_aa: CATNRREGGANVLTF
v_call: TRBV5-1; clone_size: .; d_call: .; j_call: TRBJ2-5; cdr3_nt: TGCGCCAGCAGCGGTGGACAGCACCAAGAGACCCAGTACTTC; cdr3_aa: CASSGGQHQETQYF
v_call: TRBV5-4; clone_size: .; d_call: .; j_call: TRBJ1-1; cdr3_nt: TGTGCCAGCAGCTTGGGGCAGGGGAGCCTGAACACTGAAGCTTTCTTT; cdr3_aa: CASSLGQGSLNTEAFF
v_call: TRBV27; clone_size: once; d_call: TRBD1; j_call: TRBJ1-1; cdr3_nt: TGTGCCAGCAGCTCCGGGACAGCGAACACTGAAGCTTTCTTT; cdr3_aa: CASSSGTANTEAFF
v_call: TRBV6-2/TRBV6-3; clone_size: .; d_call: .; j_call: TRBJ1-1; cdr3_nt: TGTGCCAGCAGTTATGACAGCGAGTCCGGGAGGGCTTTCTTT; cdr3_aa: CASSYDSESGRAFF
v_call: TRBV5-1; clone_size: .; d_call: TRBD1; j_call: TRBJ2-7; cdr3_nt: TGCGCCAGCAGCCGCACGGTGACAGGGATAGAAGGCGAGCAGTACTTC; cdr3_aa: CASSRTVTGIEGEQYF
v_call: TRBV28; clone_size: .; d_call: TRBD1; j_call: TRBJ2-2; cdr3_nt: TGTGCCAGCATCCCCGGACAGGGTGGGGGGGAGCTGTTTTTT; cdr3_aa: CASIPGQGGGELFF
v_call: TRBV4-1; clone_size: .; d_call: .; j_call: TRBJ2-3; cdr3_nt: TGCGCCAGCAGCCAAGAATGGGGGCTAGCCTTGGATACGCAGTATTTT; cdr3_aa: CASSQEWGLALDTQYF
v_call: TRBV7-7; clone_size: .; d_call: .; j_call: TRBJ2-5; cdr3_nt: TGTGCCAGCAGCCCAGACTCGCTGGGGACCCAGTACTTC; cdr3_aa: CASSPDSLGTQYF
v_call: TRBV19; clone_size: .; d_call: .; j_call: TRBJ1-5; cdr3_nt: TGTGCCAGTAGGCAGTATAGCAATCAGCCCCAGCATTTT; cdr3_aa: CASRQYSNQPQHF
v_call: TRBV19; clone_size: .; d_call: TRBD2; j_call: TRBJ2-4; cdr3_nt: TGTGCCAGTAGTATAGTCGGAGCGGGAGGAGGCAAACTAGCCAAAAACATTCAGTACTTC; cdr3_aa: CASSIVGAGGGKLAKNIQYF
v_call: TRBV15; clone_size: once; d_call: TRBD1; j_call: TRBJ1-5; cdr3_nt: TGTGCCACCAGCACTGGACAGGGACTATTCAATCAGCCCCAGCATTTT; cdr3_aa: CATSTGQGLFNQPQHF
v_call: TRBV5-1; clone_size: once; d_call: TRBD2; j_call: TRBJ2-1; cdr3_nt: TGCGCCAGCAGCTCCGGGACTAGCGGGAGTATGTCCTACAATGAGCAGTTCTTC; cdr3_aa: CASSSGTSGSMSYNEQFF
v_call: TRBV6-2/TRBV6-3; clone_size: .; d_call: TRBD2; j_call: TRBJ2-1; cdr3_nt: TGTGCCAGCAGCCGGCCGGGGCGGGGGATTCTCAATGAGCAGTTCTTC; cdr3_aa: CASSRPGRGILNEQFF
v_call: TRBV5-5; clone_size: .; d_call: .; j_call: TRBJ2-1; cdr3_nt: TGTGCCAGCAGCTCTTTCACGGGGGGCCTCCGGAATGAGCAGTTCTTC; cdr3_aa: CASSSFTGGLRNEQFF
v_call: TRBV4-1; clone_size: .; d_call: .; j_call: TRBJ1-1; cdr3_nt: TGCGCCAGCAGTCCTAACTCACTACGGGTGAGCACTGAAGCTTTCTTT; cdr3_aa: CASSPNSLRVSTEAFF
v_call: TRBV19; clone_size: .; d_call: TRBD1; j_call: TRBJ1-5; cdr3_nt: TGTGCCAGTACCATGAGGGACAGGGGGTCGCCCCAGCATTTT; cdr3_aa: CASTMRDRGSPQHF
v_call: TRBV7-3; clone_size: .; d_call: TRBD1; j_call: TRBJ2-5; cdr3_nt: TGTGCCAGCGCGACAGGGGCGGGGGAGACCCAGTACTTC; cdr3_aa: CASATGAGETQYF
v_call: TRBV18; clone_size: .; d_call: .; j_call: TRBJ1-1; cdr3_nt: TGTGCCAGCTCACGGCAGGGGAAGGCGACTTTCTTT; cdr3_aa: CASSRQGKATFF
v_call: TRBV3-1/TRBV3-2; clone_size: .; d_call: TRBD1; j_call: TRBJ1-3; cdr3_nt: TGTGCCAGCAGCGACAGGGTCTCTGGAAACACCATATATTTT; cdr3_aa: CASSDRVSGNTIYF
v_call: TRBV9; clone_size: .; d_call: TRBD1; j_call: TRBJ2-5; cdr3_nt: TGTGCCAGCACCCTAGGACAGGGACCTTTGGAGACCCAGTACTTC; cdr3_aa: CASTLGQGPLETQYF
v_call: TRBV4-2; clone_size: once; d_call: TRBD2; j_call: TRBJ2-1; cdr3_nt: TGTGCCAGCAGCCAAGATTCGGGAGGACCCAATGAAATGCAGTTCTTC; cdr3_aa: CASSQDSGGPNEMQFF
v_call: TRBV7-9; clone_size: .; d_call: .; j_call: TRBJ1-2; cdr3_nt: TGTGCCAGCAGCTTAGGCCAGGGGTTGGGCGGCTACACCTTC; cdr3_aa: CASSLGQGLGGYTF
v_call: TRBV5-1; clone_size: .; d_call: TRBD1; j_call: TRBJ2-1; cdr3_nt: TGCGCCAGCAGCCCCAGGGGGCTGAGGTACAATGAGCAGTTCTTC; cdr3_aa: CASSPRGLRYNEQFF
v_call: TRBV2; clone_size: .; d_call: .; j_call: TRBJ1-2; cdr3_nt: TGTATAGAGCGGGGGGTGTTTAACTATGGCTACACCTTC; cdr3_aa: CIERGVFNYGYTF
v_call: TRBV3-1/TRBV3-2; clone_size: .; d_call: .; j_call: TRBJ1-5; cdr3_nt: TGTGCCAGCAGCCTCAGTCAGGGGTATAGCAATCAGCCCCAGCATTTT; cdr3_aa: CASSLSQGYSNQPQHF
v_call: TRBV24-1; clone_size: once; d_call: TRBD2; j_call: TRBJ2-3; cdr3_nt: TGTGCCACCAGTGCCCTACGGGGGGGCAGTTGGACAGATACGCAGTATTTT; cdr3_aa: CATSALRGGSWTDTQYF
v_call: TRBV5-1; clone_size: .; d_call: .; j_call: TRBJ1-1; cdr3_nt: TGCGCCAGCAGCTTAAAAAGGGAGACTGAAGCTTTCTTT; cdr3_aa: CASSLKRETEAFF
v_call: TRBV16; clone_size: .; d_call: .; j_call: TRBJ2-3; cdr3_nt: TGTGCCAGCAGGAGGGGGGGCCAAACAGATACGCAGTATTTT; cdr3_aa: CASRRGGQTDTQYF
v_call: TRBV24-1; clone_size: .; d_call: .; j_call: TRBJ1-1; cdr3_nt: TGTGCCACCAGTGATTTTTCAGGGTCTGAAGCTTTCTTT; cdr3_aa: CATSDFSGSEAFF
v_call: TRBV6-5; clone_size: .; d_call: .; j_call: TRBJ1-2; cdr3_nt: TGTGCCAGCAGTTATCAGGGAAGGTATGGCTACACCTTC; cdr3_aa: CASSYQGRYGYTF
v_call: TRBV4-3; clone_size: .; d_call: .; j_call: TRBJ2-2; cdr3_nt: TGCGCCAGCAGCCAAGATCCAGGGGTCAACACCGGGGAGCTGTTTTTT; cdr3_aa: CASSQDPGVNTGELFF
v_call: TRBV10-1; clone_size: .; d_call: .; j_call: TRBJ2-2; cdr3_nt: TGCGCCAGCAGTCCGGGGAGAGGGGAGCTGTTTTTT; cdr3_aa: CASSPGRGELFF
v_call: TRBV3-1/TRBV3-2; clone_size: once; d_call: .; j_call: TRBJ2-2; cdr3_nt: TGTGCCAGCAGCCTTAGCGGCGCCGGGGAGCTGTTTTTT; cdr3_aa: CASSLSGAGELFF
v_call: TRBV11-1; clone_size: .; d_call: .; j_call: TRBJ2-7; cdr3_nt: TGTGCCAGCAGCTTGCGGGACAGAGGATCCTACGAGCAGTACTTC; cdr3_aa: CASSLRDRGSYEQYF
v_call: TRBV5-8; clone_size: .; d_call: .; j_call: TRBJ1-5; cdr3_nt: TGTGCCAGCAGCTTCAGGGTATATCAGCCCCAGCATTTT; cdr3_aa: CASSFRVYQPQHF
v_call: TRBV21-1; clone_size: .; d_call: .; j_call: TRBJ2-7; cdr3_nt: TGTGCCAGCAGCAAAGTGCGCTCCTCCTACGAGCAGTACTTC; cdr3_aa: CASSKVRSSYEQYF
v_call: TRBV10-3; clone_size: .; d_call: .; j_call: TRBJ1-2; cdr3_nt: TGTGCCATCAGTGAGTCACGGGTCCTCGAGGGCTACACCTTC; cdr3_aa: CAISESRVLEGYTF
v_call: TRBV6-6; clone_size: .; d_call: .; j_call: TRBJ1-4; cdr3_nt: TGTGCCAGCAGGTGGGGGCAAGTAAATGAAAAACTGTTTTTT; cdr3_aa: CASRWGQVNEKLFF
v_call: TRBV7-9; clone_size: once; d_call: .; j_call: TRBJ1-1; cdr3_nt: TGTGCCAGCAGCTTACATACAACGAACACTGAAGCTTTCTTT; cdr3_aa: CASSLHTTNTEAFF
v_call: TRBV5-5; clone_size: .; d_call: TRBD1; j_call: TRBJ1-5; cdr3_nt: TGTGCCAGCAGCCTGAACAGGGGGCAGCCCCAGCATTTT; cdr3_aa: CASSLNRGQPQHF
v_call: TRBV27; clone_size: .; d_call: TRBD2; j_call: TRBJ2-3; cdr3_nt: TGTGCCAGCACCAGCCTCAGACTAGCGGGACTCTCAGATACGCAGTATTTT; cdr3_aa: CASTSLRLAGLSDTQYF
v_call: TRBV29-1; clone_size: once; d_call: TRBD2; j_call: TRBJ2-7; cdr3_nt: TGCAGCGTTGACCTGGGGGGGGAGCAGTACTTC; cdr3_aa: CSVDLGGEQYF
v_call: TRBV5-1; clone_size: .; d_call: .; j_call: TRBJ2-3; cdr3_nt: TGCGCCAGCAGCTTGGGGCCGCTAGCTTCGGATAGCACAGATACGCAGTATTTT; cdr3_aa: CASSLGPLASDSTDTQYF
v_call: TRBV5-1; clone_size: .; d_call: TRBD1; j_call: TRBJ2-7; cdr3_nt: TGCGCCAGTAGCTTGGGACAGGACTCCTACGAGCAGTACTTC; cdr3_aa: CASSLGQDSYEQYF
v_call: TRBV6-2/TRBV6-3; clone_size: .; d_call: .; j_call: TRBJ1-1; cdr3_nt: TGTGCCAGCAGTTCCCATACAGTTGGCACTGAAGCTTTCTTT; cdr3_aa: CASSSHTVGTEAFF